Presented here are 29 T cell receptor beta chains from one specimen sequenced in a study of blood T cell repertoires in COVID-19. The data were produced by immunoSEQ multiplex PCR, yet TCRdb's version contains in-frame clones alone and is incomplete. The sample has 100,000 to 130,000 clones; about three quarters are singletons. Sequencing was carried out using peripheral blood. These TCRs come from a man between 65 and 85 years old with acute or convalescent COVID-19.

V usage is TRBV2 and J usage is TRBJ1-2, with D perhaps matching TRBD1 (5 bases). Germline assignment: CDR1 SNHLY and CDR2 FYNNEI. Between the trimmed V and J ends, which lost 3 bases and 2 bases, there was a span of 10 bases. CDR3 length: 14 residues. The CDR3 bases are TGTGCCAGCAGTGACCCGACAGTAAACTATGGCTACACCTTC. The encoded protein is CASSDPTVNYGYTF. Complete variable domain (other parts from reference TRBV2 and TRBJ1-2): EPEVTQTPSHQVTQMGQEVILRCVPISNHLYFYWYRQILGQKVEFLVSFYNNEISEKSEIFDDQFSVERPDGSNFTLKIRSTKLEDSAMYFCASSDPTVNYGYTFGSGTRLTVV.

The chain employs TRBV7-8 and TRBJ2-5; 12 bases are shared with TRBD2. The V gene's germline CDR1 is SGHVS and CDR2 FQNEAQ. Losses at the gene ends were 2 bases for V and 3 bases for J; bases not matched to a gene: 10. The CDR3 totals 18 residues. The CDR3 here is CASSLFSRLAGAEETQYF. CDR3 DNA sequence: TGTGCCAGCAGCTTATTCAGTCGACTAGCGGGGGCCGAAGAGACCCAGTACTTC.

This rearrangement joins TRBV2 to TRBJ1-5; D may be TRBD1 (6 bases). The CDR3 runs to 18 residues. Per the germline V gene, CDR1 is SNHLY and CDR2 is FYNNEI. V lost 6 bases to trimming and J lost 0 bases, with 21 bases between them. CDR3 nucleotide sequence: TGTGCCAGCAGCCAAAGTGGAGGGGGGGGATATAGCAATCAGCCCCAGCATTTT. Translating it yields CASSQSGGGGYSNQPQHF.

The chain has TRBV4-2 and TRBJ1-5; D possibly corresponds to TRBD1 (6 bases). Trimming left V 0 bases short and J 7 bases short, with 16 bases between. CDR3 length: 16 residues. In germline, CDR1 is LGHNA, CDR2 YNFKEQ. CDR3: CASSQDRQVVAQPQHF. The CDR3 DNA follows: TGTGCCAGCAGCCAAGATAGACAGGTAGTAGCCCAGCCCCAGCATTTT.

V gene TRBV3-1 (or the pseudogene TRBV3-2) combines with J gene TRBJ1-2; the D gene is possibly TRBD1 (5 bases). The germline V gene encodes CDR1 LGHDT and CDR2 YNNKEL (reference sequence). V was shortened by 0 bases and J by 4 bases, with 15 bases between the two germline ends. CDR3 length: 16 residues. CDR3 sequence (DNA): TGTGCCAGCAGCCAAGATTTGGGGGACTCATTCTATGGCTACACCTTC. Translation: CASSQDLGDSFYGYTF.

This clone was seen a few times. The chain combines TRBV6-5 with TRBJ1-2; 7 bases are a match to TRBD1. Trimming took 8 bases from V and 3 from J; bases not matched to a gene: 3. CDR1 is MNHEY and CDR2 is SVGAGI in the germline V gene. The CDR3 length is 12 residues. CDR3 sequence: CASEGADYGYTF. For the CDR3, the DNA is TGTGCCAGCGAGGGGGCGGACTATGGCTACACCTTC.

J is TRBJ2-1 and V is TRBV9, with TRBD1 matching over 10 bases. Germline values: CDR1 SGDLS, CDR2 YYNGEE. After removal of 0 bases from V and 6 bases from J, the junction contained 9 bases not matched to a gene. This CDR3 region has 17 residues. The CDR3, as DNA: TGTGCCAGCAGCGTAGGCCCCCCGGGACAGGGGATCAATGAGCAGTTCTTC. As protein: CASSVGPPGQGINEQFF.

The gene calls are TRBV29-1 and TRBJ1-1, with 7 bases that match TRBD1. CDR3 length: 13 residues. CDR1 and CDR2 (germline): SQVTM, ANQGSEA. The ends lost 6 bases at V and 5 bases at J; junction bases unmatched: 9. CDR3 amino acids: CSVYITGVTEAFF. CDR3 coding DNA: TGCAGCGTCTACATCACAGGGGTTACTGAAGCTTTCTTT.

Many counts were recorded for this clone. The chain joins TRBV5-4 to TRBJ2-7; 7 nucleotides match TRBD2. Germline V gives CDR1 SGHNT, CDR2 YYREEE (reference sequence). Trimming took 4 bases from V and 4 from J; bases not matched to a gene: 11. This CDR3 comprises 15 residues. The CDR3 loop is CASSPVGGSSYEQYF. The CDR3 nucleotides are TGTGCCAGCAGCCCCGTCGGGGGGTCCTCTTACGAGCAGTACTTC.

This chain links TRBV5-1 with TRBJ2-2; 9 positions match TRBD2. V gave up 0 bases and J gave up 7 bases; unmatched junction bases: 4. CDR3 length: 15 amino acids. CDR1 is SGHRS, CDR2 YFSETQ, per germline. CDR3: CASSLGAGGHGELFF. The CDR3 DNA reads as TGCGCCAGCAGCTTGGGAGCGGGGGGCCACGGGGAGCTGTTTTTT.

This clone was detected a few times. The chain employs TRBV27 and TRBJ1-4; D is unclear. The CDR3 runs 15 residues. Germline V gene data show CDR1 as MNHEY and CDR2 as SMNVEV (reference sequence). V lost 3 bases and J lost 5, with 13 bases in between. CDR3 DNA: TGTGCCAGCAGTTTTGGGCAGGCCGAAAATGAAAAACTGTTTTTT. This sequence encodes CASSFGQAENEKLFF.

J is TRBJ2-7 and V is TRBV19, with unresolved D. Trimming took 3 bases from V and 2 from J, leaving 8 bases between them. This CDR3 comprises 13 residues. The V gene's germline CDR1 is LNHDA and CDR2 SQIVND (reference sequence). The CDR3 loop reads CASSIDTPYEQYF. The CDR3 region has the DNA TGTGCCAGTAGTATCGACACCCCCTACGAGCAGTACTTC.

This chain links TRBV2 with TRBJ1-4; D is undetermined. The V end lost 7 bases, the J end lost 5 bases, and 8 bases lay between the germline ends. Per the germline V gene, CDR1 is SNHLY and CDR2 is FYNNEI. This CDR3 is 12 amino acids long. In DNA form, the CDR3 reads TGTGCCAGCAATAGACAAAATGAAAAACTGTTTTTT. Translating gives CASNRQNEKLFF.

V usage is TRBV5-8 and J usage is TRBJ2-1; a weak D match, TRBD1 (5 bases). Looked up from germline, CDR1 is SGHTS and CDR2 is YDEGEE. Trimming took off 1 base at V and 1 base at J, with 9 bases between the two ends. The CDR3 spans 15 residues. Here the CDR3 reads CASSLTGRSYNEQFF. CDR3 nucleotides: TGTGCCAGCAGCTTGACAGGCAGATCCTACAATGAGCAGTTCTTC.

The chain combines TRBV7-3 with TRBJ2-6, with a tentative D call TRBD2 (7 bases). The CDR3 runs 15 residues. Per germline, CDR1 SGHTA and CDR2 FQGTGA. V gave up 4 bases and J gave up 3 bases, with 10 bases separating them. DNA of the CDR3: TGTGCCAGCAGCTCCGGGGGGCTTGGGGCCAACGTCCTGACTTTC. Translation gives CASSSGGLGANVLTF. Filled out from reference TRBV7-3 and TRBJ2-6, the complete variable domain reads GAGVSQTPSNKVTEKGKYVELRCDPISGHTALYWYRQSLGQGPEFLIYFQGTGAADDSGLPNDRFFAVRPEGSVSTLKIQRTERGDSAVYLCASSSGGLGANVLTFGAGSRLTVL.

This clone was observed a few times. V is TRBV18 and J is TRBJ1-4; possibly TRBD1 for D (5 bases). With 2 bases removed from V and 5 bases from J, the gap between germline ends came to 12 bases. The CDR3 is 15 amino acids. Germline V gene data show CDR1 as KGHSH and CDR2 as LQKENI. DNA for the CDR3: TGTGCCAGCTCACCAGTGGGGCTACCGAATGAAAAACTGTTTTTT. Translated: CASSPVGLPNEKLFF.

J is TRBJ2-1 and V is TRBV2; TRBD1 matches at 8 bases. The CDR3 is 15 amino acids. Germline values: CDR1 SNHLY, CDR2 FYNNEI. V was pared by 1 base and J by 10 bases, with 9 bases of the junction left unmatched. CDR3 nucleotide sequence: TGTGCCAGCAGTGAAGAGTGGACAGGGTCGTCGGAGCAGTTCTTC. Translated, it gives CASSEEWTGSSEQFF.

This chain joins TRBV9 and TRBJ2-7, with D perhaps TRBD1 (5 bases). The CDR3 is made up of 14 amino acids. The V end lost 2 bases, the J end lost 2 bases, and 11 bases lay between the germline ends. CDR1 is SGDLS and CDR2 is YYNGEE in the germline V gene. In nucleotides, the CDR3 is TGTGCCAGCAGCGTGGAAGGGGTTCCCTACGAGCAGTACTTC. It specifies CASSVEGVPYEQYF.

The rearrangement joins TRBV6-5 to TRBJ1-4, with 9 bases identical to TRBD1. Germline V lookup: CDR1 MNHEY, CDR2 SVGAGI. Trimming at V came to 5 bases and at J to 3 bases, leaving 4 bases not matched to a gene. The CDR3 loop spans 15 amino acids. CDR3 sequence reads: CASSTQGAANEKLFF. The CDR3, as DNA: TGTGCCAGCAGTACACAGGGGGCGGCTAATGAAAAACTGTTTTTT.

V usage is TRBV11-2 and J usage is TRBJ2-1; TRBD1 aligns across 9 bases. The CDR3 runs 14 residues. Germline V CDR1 and CDR2: SGHAT, FQNNGV. J lost 9 bases, V lost 4 bases, and 7 bases had no gene match. The DNA of the CDR3 is TGTGCCAGCAGCTCGGGACAGGGTGAGTTTGAGCAGTTCTTC. Its protein product is CASSSGQGEFEQFF. The full variable domain, completed using reference TRBV11-2 and TRBJ2-1, is EAGVAQSPRYKIIEKRQSVAFWCNPISGHATLYWYQQILGQGPKLLIQFQNNGVVDDSQLPKDRFSAERLKGVDSTLKIQPAKLEDSAVYLCASSSGQGEFEQFFGPGTRLTVL.

This chain joins TRBV5-6 and TRBJ2-3, with D perhaps TRBD2 (6 bases). The CDR3 extends over 13 amino acids. Looked up from germline, CDR1 is SGHDT and CDR2 is YYEEEE. V shed 5 bases and J shed 4 bases, with 11 bases lying between them. The chain's CDR3 is CASRASGADTQYF. The CDR3 DNA is TGTGCCAGCAGAGCCTCGGGGGCAGATACGCAGTATTTT.

The chain combines TRBV6-2 or TRBV6-3 with TRBJ1-1; TRBD1 might be the D (6 bases). Between the trimmed V and J ends, which lost 2 bases and 0 bases, there was a span of 22 bases. The length of the CDR3 is 19 residues. Germline CDR1 and CDR2: MNHEY and SVGEGT. CDR3: CASSYTFRGGNTMNTEAFF. DNA of the CDR3: TGTGCCAGCAGTTACACGTTCAGGGGCGGCAATACGATGAACACTGAAGCTTTCTTT.

The V gene is TRBV6-2 or TRBV6-3, the J gene TRBJ1-5; no definite D call. The CDR3 totals 14 residues. Trimming removed 7 bases at V and 2 bases at J, with 12 bases between. Per the germline V gene, CDR1 is MNHEY and CDR2 is SVGEGT. This CDR3 is CASTPYGGNQPQHF. CDR3 DNA: TGTGCCAGCACCCCGTACGGAGGCAATCAGCCCCAGCATTTT.

This chain joins TRBV11-2 and TRBJ2-5; 7 positions match TRBD2. With V trimmed by 0 bases and J by 1 base, 8 bases remained unmatched. Germline CDR1 reads SGHAT; CDR2 reads FQNNGV. The CDR3 length is 17 residues. CDR3 nucleotides: TGTGCCAGCAGCTTAGATGGGTGGCGGGGGAGCCAAGAGACCCAGTACTTC. Translation: CASSLDGWRGSQETQYF.

This clone was counted only a few times. The chain links TRBV4-1 to TRBJ2-7; 8 nucleotides agree with TRBD2. J lost 3 bases, V lost 0 bases, and 7 bases had no gene match. Germline V CDR1 and CDR2: MGHRA, YSYEKL. The CDR3 is 16 amino acids. The CDR3: CASSQDEAGALYEQYF. The DNA of the CDR3 is TGCGCCAGCAGCCAAGATGAAGCGGGAGCCCTCTACGAGCAGTACTTC.

The V call is TRBV7-6, the J call TRBJ2-2, with 7 bases fitting TRBD1. The CDR3 extends over 15 amino acids. Germline V gives CDR1 SGHVS, CDR2 FNYEAQ. Trimming cost V 4 bases and J 6 bases; bases outside gene matches: 8. In nucleotides, the CDR3 is TGTGCCAGCAGCTCCTCAGGGGGAACGGCCGGGGAGCTGTTTTTT. Encoded protein: CASSSSGGTAGELFF.

The chain recombines TRBV29-1 with TRBJ2-5; D is possibly TRBD1 (5 bases). V was shortened by 7 bases and J by 4 bases, with 7 bases between the two germline ends. The CDR3 is 10 amino acids. The germline CDR1 and CDR2 sequences are SQVTM and ANQGSEA. Here the CDR3 DNA reads TGCAGCGGGGGCCGAGAGACCCAGTACTTC. Protein: CSGGRETQYF.

The J gene is TRBJ1-1, the V gene TRBV29-1; TRBD1 might be the D (6 bases). Between the trimmed V and J ends, which lost 6 bases and 1 base, there was a span of 18 bases. This CDR3 spans 15 amino acids. The germline gives CDR1 SQVTM, CDR2 ANQGSEA. Written as DNA, the CDR3 is TGCAGCGTGGTCAGCGAGGGGACAACGAACACTGAAGCTTTCTTT. As protein: CSVVSEGTTNTEAFF.

The rearrangement uses TRBV6-5 and TRBJ1-5; TRBD1 aligns across 7 bases. The germline CDR1 and CDR2 sequences are MNHEY and SVGAGI. The CDR3 totals 14 residues. V dropped 7 bases and J dropped 7; count of bases not matched to a gene: 10. The CDR3 nucleotides are TGTGCCAGCACCCGACAGGGCATTAACCAGCCCCAGCATTTT. Its translation is CASTRQGINQPQHF.